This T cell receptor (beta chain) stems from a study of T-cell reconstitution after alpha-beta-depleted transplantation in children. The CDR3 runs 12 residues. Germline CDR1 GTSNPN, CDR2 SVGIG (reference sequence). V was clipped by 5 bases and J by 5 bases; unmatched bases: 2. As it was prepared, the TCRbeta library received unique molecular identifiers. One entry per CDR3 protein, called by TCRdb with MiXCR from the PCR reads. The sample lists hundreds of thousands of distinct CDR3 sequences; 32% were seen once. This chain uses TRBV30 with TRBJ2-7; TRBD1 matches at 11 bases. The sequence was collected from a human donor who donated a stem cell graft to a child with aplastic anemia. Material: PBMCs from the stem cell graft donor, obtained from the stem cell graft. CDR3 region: CAWWTGGNEQYF. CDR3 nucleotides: TGTGCCTGGTGGACAGGGGGCAACGAGCAGTACTTC. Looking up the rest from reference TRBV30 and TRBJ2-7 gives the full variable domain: SQTIHQWPATLVQPVGSPLSLECTVEGTSNPNLYWYRQAAGRGLQLLFYSVGIGQISSEVPQNLSASRPQDRQFILSSKKLLLSDSGFYLCAWWTGGNEQYFGPGTRLTVT.